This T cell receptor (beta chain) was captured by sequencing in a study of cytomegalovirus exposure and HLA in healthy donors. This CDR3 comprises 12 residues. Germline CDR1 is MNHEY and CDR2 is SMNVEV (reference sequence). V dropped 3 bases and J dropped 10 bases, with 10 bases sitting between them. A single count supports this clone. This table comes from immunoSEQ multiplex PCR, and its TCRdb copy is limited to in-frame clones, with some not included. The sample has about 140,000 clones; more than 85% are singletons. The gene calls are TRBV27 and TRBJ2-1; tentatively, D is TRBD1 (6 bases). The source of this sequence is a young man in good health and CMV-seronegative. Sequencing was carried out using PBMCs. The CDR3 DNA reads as TGTGCCAGCAGTTTTCCTGGGGGCGAGCAGTTCTTC. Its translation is CASSFPGGEQFF.